Described below is a single TCR beta chain sequence and its context. The antigen remains undetermined. This sample stems from a study of T cell repertoires in cytomegalovirus infection. Study-wide background: In the study, CMV epitopes included recently identified HLA-C-restricted and well-studied HLA-B-restricted ones. Public TCR beta signatures indicated both CMV infection and matching HLA type.

Study observations and caveats: Dominant in the ex vivo response were TCR beta clonotypes restricted by HLA-C and specific for CMV.

V lost 10 bases and J lost 4; bases outside the gene matches: 11. Germline-derived CDR1 and CDR2 are SEHNR and FQNEAQ (reference sequence). The CDR3 has 15 amino acids. TCRdb recomputed calls from the reads with MiXCR, one row per CDR3 protein. The table records 100,000 to 150,000 distinct CDR3 sequences, about 31% of them present only once. Specimen: CD8+ T cells from cultured PBMCs, collected from culture after CMV antigen stimulation. The genes are TRBV7-9 and TRBJ1-4; 8 positions match TRBD1. The origin of this receptor is a human donor in good health (CMV status not recorded). Some clones in this sample may be carry-over from other donors' samples. Here the CDR3 DNA reads TGTGCCATCAGTTATTGGGACAGGAGTAATGAAAAACTGTTTTTT. It yields the protein CAISYWDRSNEKLFF.